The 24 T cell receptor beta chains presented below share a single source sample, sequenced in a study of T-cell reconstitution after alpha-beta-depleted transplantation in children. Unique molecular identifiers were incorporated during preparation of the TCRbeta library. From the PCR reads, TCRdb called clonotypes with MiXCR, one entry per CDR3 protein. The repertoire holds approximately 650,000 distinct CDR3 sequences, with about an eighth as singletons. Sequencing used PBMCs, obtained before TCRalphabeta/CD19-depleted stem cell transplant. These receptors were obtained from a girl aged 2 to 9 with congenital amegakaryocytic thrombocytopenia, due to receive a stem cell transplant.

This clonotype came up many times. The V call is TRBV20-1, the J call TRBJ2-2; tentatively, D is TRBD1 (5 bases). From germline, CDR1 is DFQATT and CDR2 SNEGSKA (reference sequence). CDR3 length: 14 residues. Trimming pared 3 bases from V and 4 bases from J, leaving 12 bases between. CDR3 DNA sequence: TGCAGTGCTAGTGTTGGGGCTCTCACCGGGGAGCTGTTTTTT. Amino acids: CSASVGALTGELFF.

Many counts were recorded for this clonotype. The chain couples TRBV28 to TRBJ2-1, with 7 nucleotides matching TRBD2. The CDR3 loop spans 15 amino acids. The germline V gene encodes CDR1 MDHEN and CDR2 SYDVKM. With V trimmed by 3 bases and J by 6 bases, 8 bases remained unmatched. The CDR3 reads CASSFATSSINEQFF. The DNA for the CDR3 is TGTGCCAGCAGTTTTGCGACTAGCTCGATCAATGAGCAGTTCTTC.

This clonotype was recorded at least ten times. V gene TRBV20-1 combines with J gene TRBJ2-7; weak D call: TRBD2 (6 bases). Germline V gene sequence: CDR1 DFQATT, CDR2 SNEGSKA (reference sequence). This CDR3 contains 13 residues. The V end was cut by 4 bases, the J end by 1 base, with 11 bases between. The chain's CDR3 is CSAIDGGSYEQYF. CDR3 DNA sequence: TGCAGTGCTATCGACGGGGGTTCCTACGAGCAGTACTTC.

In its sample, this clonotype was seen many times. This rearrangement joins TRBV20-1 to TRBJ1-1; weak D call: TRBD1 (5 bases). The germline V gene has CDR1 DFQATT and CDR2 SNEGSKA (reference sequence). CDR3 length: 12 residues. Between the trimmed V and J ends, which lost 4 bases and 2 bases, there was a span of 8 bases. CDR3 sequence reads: CSAIQVNTEAFF. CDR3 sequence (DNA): TGCAGTGCTATACAGGTCAACACTGAAGCTTTCTTT.

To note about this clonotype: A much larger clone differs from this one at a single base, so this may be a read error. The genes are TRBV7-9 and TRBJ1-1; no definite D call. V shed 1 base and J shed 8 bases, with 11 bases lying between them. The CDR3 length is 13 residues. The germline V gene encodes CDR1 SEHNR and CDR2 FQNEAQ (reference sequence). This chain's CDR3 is CASSLDLGLEAFF. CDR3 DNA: TGTGCCAGCAGCTTAGATTTAGGCCTGGAAGCTTTCTTT. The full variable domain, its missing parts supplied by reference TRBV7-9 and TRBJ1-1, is DTGVSQNPRHKITKRGQNVTFRCDPISEHNRLYWYRQTLGQGPEFLTYFQNEAQLEKSRLLSDRFSAERPKGSFSTLEIQRTEQGDSAMYLCASSLDLGLEAFFGQGTRLTVV.

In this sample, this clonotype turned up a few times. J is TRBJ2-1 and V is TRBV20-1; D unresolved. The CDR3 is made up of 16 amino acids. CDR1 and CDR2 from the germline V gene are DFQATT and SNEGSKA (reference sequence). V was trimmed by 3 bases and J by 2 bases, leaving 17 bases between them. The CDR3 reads CSASGTPETPYNEQFF. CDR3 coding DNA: TGCAGTGCTAGCGGCACACCGGAGACCCCCTACAATGAGCAGTTCTTC.

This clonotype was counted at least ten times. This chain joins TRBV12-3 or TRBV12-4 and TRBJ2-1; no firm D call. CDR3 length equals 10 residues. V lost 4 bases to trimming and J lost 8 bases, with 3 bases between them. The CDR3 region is CASSSHEQFF. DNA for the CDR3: TGTGCCAGCAGTTCGCATGAGCAGTTCTTC.

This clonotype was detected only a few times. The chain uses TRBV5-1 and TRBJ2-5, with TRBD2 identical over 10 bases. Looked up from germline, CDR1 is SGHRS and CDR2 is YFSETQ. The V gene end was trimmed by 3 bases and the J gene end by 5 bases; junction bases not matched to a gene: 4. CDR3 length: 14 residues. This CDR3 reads CASSSSGREETQYF. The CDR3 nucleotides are TGCGCCAGCAGCTCCAGCGGGAGGGAGGAGACCCAGTACTTC.

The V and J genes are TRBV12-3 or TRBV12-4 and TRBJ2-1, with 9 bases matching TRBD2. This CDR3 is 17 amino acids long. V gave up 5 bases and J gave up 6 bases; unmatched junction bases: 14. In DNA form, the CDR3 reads TGTGCCAGCAGTCCTCCCACCGGGACTAGCTTCATCAATGAGCAGTTCTTC. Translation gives CASSPPTGTSFINEQFF.

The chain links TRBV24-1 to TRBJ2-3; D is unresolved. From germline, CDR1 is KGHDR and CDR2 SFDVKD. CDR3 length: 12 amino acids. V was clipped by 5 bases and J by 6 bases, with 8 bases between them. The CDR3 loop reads CATSASEDTQYF. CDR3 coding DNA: TGTGCCACCAGTGCCTCCGAGGATACGCAGTATTTT.

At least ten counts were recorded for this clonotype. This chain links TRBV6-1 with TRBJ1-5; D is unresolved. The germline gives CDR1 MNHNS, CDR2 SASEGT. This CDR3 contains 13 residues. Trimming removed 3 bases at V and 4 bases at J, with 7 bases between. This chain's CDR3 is CASSDHGNQPQHF. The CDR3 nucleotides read TGTGCCAGCAGTGATCACGGAAATCAGCCCCAGCATTTT.

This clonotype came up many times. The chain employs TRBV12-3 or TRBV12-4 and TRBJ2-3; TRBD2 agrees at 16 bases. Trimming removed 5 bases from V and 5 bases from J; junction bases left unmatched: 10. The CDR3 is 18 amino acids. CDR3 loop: CASSPGTSGRVLEDTQYF. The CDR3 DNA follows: TGTGCCAGCAGTCCCGGGACTAGCGGGAGGGTTTTGGAAGATACGCAGTATTTT.

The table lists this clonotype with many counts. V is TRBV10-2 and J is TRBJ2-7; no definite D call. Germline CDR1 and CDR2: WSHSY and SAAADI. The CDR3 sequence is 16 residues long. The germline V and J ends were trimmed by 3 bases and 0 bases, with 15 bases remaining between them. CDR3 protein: CASSDNIGRSSYEQYF. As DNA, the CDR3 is TGCGCCAGCAGTGATAACATAGGCAGGAGCTCCTACGAGCAGTACTTC.

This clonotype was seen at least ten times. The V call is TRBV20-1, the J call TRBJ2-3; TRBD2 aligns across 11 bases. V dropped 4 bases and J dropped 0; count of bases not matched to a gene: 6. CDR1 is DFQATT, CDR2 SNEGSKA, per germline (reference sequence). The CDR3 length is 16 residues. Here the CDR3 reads CSANRASGRSTDTQYF. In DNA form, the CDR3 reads TGCAGTGCTAACAGGGCTAGCGGGAGGAGCACAGATACGCAGTATTTT.

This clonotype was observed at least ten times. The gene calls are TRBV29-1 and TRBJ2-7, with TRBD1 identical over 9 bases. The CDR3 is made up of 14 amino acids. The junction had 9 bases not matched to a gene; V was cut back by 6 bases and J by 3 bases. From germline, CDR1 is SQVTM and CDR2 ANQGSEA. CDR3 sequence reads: CSVMTGTGYYEQYF. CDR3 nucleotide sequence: TGCAGCGTCATGACCGGGACAGGGTACTACGAGCAGTACTTC.

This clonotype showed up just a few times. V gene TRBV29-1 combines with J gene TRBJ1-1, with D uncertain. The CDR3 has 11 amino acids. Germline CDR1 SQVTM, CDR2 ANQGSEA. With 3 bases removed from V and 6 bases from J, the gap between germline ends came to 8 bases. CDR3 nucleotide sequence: TGCAGCGTTGATGTCGGGGCTGAAGCTTTCTTT. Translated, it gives CSVDVGAEAFF. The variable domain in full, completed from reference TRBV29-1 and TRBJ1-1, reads SAVISQKPSRDICQRGTSLTIQCQVDSQVTMMFWYRQQPGQSLTLIATANQGSEATYESGFVIDKFPISRPNLTFSTLTVSNMSPEDSSIYLCSVDVGAEAFFGQGTRLTVV.

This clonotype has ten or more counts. The CDR3 DNA follows: TGTGCCAGCACACTACATTGGGCCTCGAACACCGGGGAGCTGTTTTTT. Translating gives CASTLHWASNTGELFF. V usage is TRBV12-3 or TRBV12-4 and J usage is TRBJ2-2; D uncertain. V lost 7 bases and J 0 bases, leaving 15 bases between the germline ends. The CDR3 length is 16 residues.

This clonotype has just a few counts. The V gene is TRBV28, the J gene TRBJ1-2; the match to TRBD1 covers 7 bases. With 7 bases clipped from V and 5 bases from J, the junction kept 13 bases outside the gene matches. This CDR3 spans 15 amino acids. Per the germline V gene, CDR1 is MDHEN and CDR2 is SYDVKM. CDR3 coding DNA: TGTGCCAGCAAAAAGGGGGCCCTTCTTAATTATGGCTACACCTTC. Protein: CASKKGALLNYGYTF.

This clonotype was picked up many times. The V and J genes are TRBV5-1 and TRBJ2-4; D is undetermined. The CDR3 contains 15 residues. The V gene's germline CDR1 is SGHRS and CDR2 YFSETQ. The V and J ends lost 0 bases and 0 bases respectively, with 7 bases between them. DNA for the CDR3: TGCGCCAGCAGCTTGGATATGCTAGCCAAAAACATTCAGTACTTC. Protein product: CASSLDMLAKNIQYF.

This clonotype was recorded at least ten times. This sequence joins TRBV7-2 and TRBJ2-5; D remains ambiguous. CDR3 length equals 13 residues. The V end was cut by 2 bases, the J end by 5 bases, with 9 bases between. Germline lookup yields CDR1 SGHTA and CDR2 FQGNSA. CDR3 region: CASSLTLTETQYF. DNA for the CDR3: TGTGCCAGCAGCTTAACCCTAACGGAGACCCAGTACTTC.

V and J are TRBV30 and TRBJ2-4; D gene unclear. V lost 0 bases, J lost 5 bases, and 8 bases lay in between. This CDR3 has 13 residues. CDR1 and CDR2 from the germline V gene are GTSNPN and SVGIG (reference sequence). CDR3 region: CAWSVRRENIQYF. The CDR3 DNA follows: TGTGCCTGGAGTGTACGGAGAGAAAACATTCAGTACTTC.

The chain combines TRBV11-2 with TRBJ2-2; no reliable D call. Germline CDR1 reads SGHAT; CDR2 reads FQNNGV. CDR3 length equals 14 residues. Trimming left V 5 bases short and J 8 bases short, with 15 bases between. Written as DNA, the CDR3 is TGTGCCAGCAGCCGGGCCGCCCGACCTGGGGAGCTGTTTTTT. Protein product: CASSRAARPGELFF.

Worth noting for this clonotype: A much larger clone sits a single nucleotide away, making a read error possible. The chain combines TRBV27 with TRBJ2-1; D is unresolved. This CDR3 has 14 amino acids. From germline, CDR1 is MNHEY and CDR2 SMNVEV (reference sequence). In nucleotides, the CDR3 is TGTGCCAGCAGTCTGGCTGTCCTTTACAATGAGCAGCTCTTC. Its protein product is CASSLAVLYNEQLF.

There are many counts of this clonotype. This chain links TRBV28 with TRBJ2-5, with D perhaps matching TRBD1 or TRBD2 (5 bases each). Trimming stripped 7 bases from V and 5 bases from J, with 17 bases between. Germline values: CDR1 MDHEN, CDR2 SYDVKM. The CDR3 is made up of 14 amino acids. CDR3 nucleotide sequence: TGTGCCAGCACCTTGGGGGACCTCCGGGAGACCCAGTACTTC. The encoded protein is CASTLGDLRETQYF.